This passage covers 27 T cell receptor beta chains from one sample sequenced in a study of blood T cell repertoires in COVID-19. The method was immunoSEQ multiplex PCR; TCRdb's version includes in-frame clones alone and lacks a portion of them. The table lists 250,000 to 350,000 clones, about nine tenths of them singletons, with around 2.2% in the top ten. What was sequenced was peripheral blood. These TCRs come from a woman younger than 45 with COVID-19, enrolled during active disease.

The V and J genes are TRBV6-2 or TRBV6-3 and TRBJ2-2; the D gene is possibly TRBD2 (6 bases). The V end lost 5 bases, the J end lost 1 base, and 23 bases lay between the germline ends. The CDR3 has 19 residues. CDR1 and CDR2 (germline): MNHEY, SVGEGT. CDR3 nucleotide sequence: TGTGCCAGCAGTGTGCTCCCATCCCGCGGGACGCTGAACACCGGGGAGCTGTTTTTT. As protein: CASSVLPSRGTLNTGELFF.

The V and J genes are TRBV15 and TRBJ2-1; the D is unclear. Between the trimmed V and J ends, which lost 3 bases and 8 bases, there was a span of 8 bases. Germline V lookup: CDR1 LNHNV, CDR2 YYDKDF (reference sequence). This CDR3 has 12 residues. The CDR3 protein is CATSRAIHEQFF. In nucleotides, the CDR3 is TGTGCCACCAGCAGGGCCATCCATGAGCAGTTCTTC.

The chain is built from TRBV28 and TRBJ1-2; D is undetermined. Germline CDR1 is MDHEN and CDR2 is SYDVKM. The CDR3 runs to 12 residues. V gave up 8 bases and J gave up 8 bases, with 15 bases separating them. Here the CDR3 DNA reads TGTGCCAGCTCGATCCGCGGCCAAGGCTACACCTTC. Translated: CASSIRGQGYTF.

The J gene is TRBJ1-2, the V gene TRBV7-8; the match to TRBD1 covers 8 bases. This CDR3 region has 14 residues. Germline V CDR1 and CDR2: SGHVS, FQNEAQ. The V gene end was trimmed by 1 base and the J gene end by 4 bases; junction bases not matched to a gene: 2. Here the CDR3 DNA reads TGTGCCAGCAGCTTAGGGGGACAGGCCTATGGCTACACCTTC. Translation gives CASSLGGQAYGYTF. Combining the CDR3 with reference TRBV7-8 and TRBJ1-2 gives the whole variable domain GAGVSQSPRYKVAKRGQDVALRCDPISGHVSLFWYQQALGQGPEFLTYFQNEAQLDKSGLPSDRFFAERPEGSVSTLKIQRTQQEDSAVYLCASSLGGQAYGYTFGSGTRLTVV.

The chain combines TRBV11-2 with TRBJ1-2, with TRBD1 matching 7 bases. Germline V gene data show CDR1 as SGHAT and CDR2 as FQNNGV. CDR3 length equals 14 residues. V lost 2 bases, J lost 8 bases, and 8 bases stayed unmatched. The CDR3 DNA sequence: TGTGCCAGCAGCTTAATCAGACAGGGTGGGGGCTACACCTTC. Translation: CASSLIRQGGGYTF.

The chain joins TRBV6-5 to TRBJ1-5; D is ambiguous. Germline V gene sequence: CDR1 MNHEY, CDR2 SVGAGI. This CDR3 has 15 residues. V was clipped by 6 bases and J by 2 bases, with 14 bases between them. The CDR3: CASRSGRVGNQPQHF. The DNA of the CDR3 is TGTGCCAGCAGATCAGGCCGAGTTGGCAATCAGCCCCAGCATTTT.

The rearrangement links TRBV5-1 to TRBJ2-3; 7 nucleotides agree with TRBD2. The V gene's germline CDR1 is SGHRS and CDR2 YFSETQ. Trimming removed 2 bases from V and 2 bases from J; junction bases left unmatched: 8. The CDR3 has 16 amino acids. CDR3 nucleotides: TGCGCCAGCAGCTTAGAGGCTAGCGGAATCACAGATACGCAGTATTTT. Protein product: CASSLEASGITDTQYF.

The rearrangement uses TRBV30 and TRBJ2-2, with D perhaps TRBD1 (5 bases). This CDR3 has 14 residues. V was clipped by 1 base and J by 1 base, with 7 bases between them. Germline CDR1 GTSNPN, CDR2 SVGIG (reference sequence). CDR3 in amino acids: CAWSAGLNTGELFF. CDR3 bases: TGTGCCTGGAGTGCAGGGTTGAACACCGGGGAGCTGTTTTTT. Combining the CDR3 with reference TRBV30 and TRBJ2-2 gives the whole variable domain SQTIHQWPATLVQPVGSPLSLECTVEGTSNPNLYWYRQAAGRGLQLLFYSVGIGQISSEVPQNLSASRPQDRQFILSSKKLLLSDSGFYLCAWSAGLNTGELFFGEGSRLTVL.

CDR3: CASSLEAGSPLYEQYF. CDR3 coding DNA: TGTGCCAGCAGCCTAGAAGCCGGGAGCCCCTTATACGAGCAGTACTTC. The J gene is TRBJ2-7, the V gene TRBV11-1; D is perhaps TRBD2 (6 bases). CDR3 size: 16 residues. Trimming pared 5 bases from V and 4 bases from J, leaving 21 bases between. Germline V gene data show CDR1 as SGHAT and CDR2 as FQDESV (reference sequence).

This clone showed up just once. V usage is TRBV10-3 and J usage is TRBJ2-1, with 12 bases that match TRBD2. The CDR3 spans 15 residues. With V trimmed by 6 bases and J by 7 bases, 7 bases remained unmatched. The V gene's germline CDR1 is ENHRY and CDR2 SYGVKD. CDR3 nucleotides: TGTGCCATCAGCCCGACTAGCGGGAGTGCAAATGAGCAGTTCTTC. Encoded protein: CAISPTSGSANEQFF.

The chain uses TRBV3-1 (or the pseudogene TRBV3-2) and TRBJ2-5; 12 bases map to TRBD2. The ends lost 3 bases at V and 4 bases at J; junction bases unmatched: 3. The germline CDR1 and CDR2 sequences are LGHDT and YNNKEL (reference sequence). The CDR3 loop spans 15 amino acids. The CDR3 protein is CASSHAGLAGETQYF. The CDR3 nucleotides read TGTGCCAGCAGCCACGCGGGACTAGCGGGAGAGACCCAGTACTTC.

This chain connects TRBV7-9 to TRBJ2-3, with D possibly matching TRBD2 (5 bases). CDR3 size: 15 residues. The V end lost 1 base, the J end lost 2 bases, and 10 bases lay between the germline ends. CDR1 and CDR2 from the germline V gene are SEHNR and FQNEAQ (reference sequence). CDR3 DNA sequence: TGTGCCAGCAGCTTAGACGGGATATACACAGATACGCAGTATTTT. Translated: CASSLDGIYTDTQYF. The variable domain in full, completed from reference TRBV7-9 and TRBJ2-3, reads DTGVSQNPRHKITKRGQNVTFRCDPISEHNRLYWYRQTLGQGPEFLTYFQNEAQLEKSRLLSDRFSAERPKGSFSTLEIQRTEQGDSAMYLCASSLDGIYTDTQYFGPGTRLTVL.

The V and J genes are TRBV28 and TRBJ2-7; D remains unclear. This CDR3 is 13 amino acids long. Germline CDR1 MDHEN, CDR2 SYDVKM. V gave up 6 bases and J gave up 3 bases, with 12 bases separating them. This chain's CDR3 is CASRQDNLYEQYF. In DNA form, the CDR3 reads TGTGCCAGCAGACAAGACAACCTCTACGAGCAGTACTTC.

The rearrangement uses TRBV28 and TRBJ2-7; TRBD2 is a possible D gene (7 bases). CDR1 and CDR2 from the germline V gene are MDHEN and SYDVKM. The ends were cut back, 7 bases at V and 0 bases at J, with 19 bases in the middle. The CDR3 totals 16 residues. In DNA form, the CDR3 reads TGTGCCAGCACCCCCCCTTTGGGAGGGGGCTCCTACGAGCAGTACTTC. Residues: CASTPPLGGGSYEQYF.

This clone was found a few times. The chain links TRBV11-2 to TRBJ1-4, with a weak D call TRBD1 (6 bases). CDR3 length: 16 amino acids. V lost 3 bases, J lost 7 bases, and 18 bases lay in between. The germline CDR1 and CDR2 sequences are SGHAT and FQNNGV. The CDR3 region has the DNA TGTGCCAGCAGCTTCGTTACAGGGCAGCCCATTGAAAAACTGTTTTTT. It specifies CASSFVTGQPIEKLFF. The variable domain in full, with the rest retrieved from reference TRBV11-2 and TRBJ1-4, is EAGVAQSPRYKIIEKRQSVAFWCNPISGHATLYWYQQILGQGPKLLIQFQNNGVVDDSQLPKDRFSAERLKGVDSTLKIQPAKLEDSAVYLCASSFVTGQPIEKLFFGSGTQLSVL.

This chain joins TRBV7-6 and TRBJ2-1; 8 bases fit TRBD2. This CDR3 region has 18 residues. Germline assignment: CDR1 SGHVS and CDR2 FNYEAQ. J lost 3 bases, V lost 5 bases, and 15 bases had no gene match. In DNA, the CDR3 is TGTGCCAGCAGCCGAGAGACAGCGGGAGTTAGGGTCTACAATGAGCAGTTCTTC. Translation: CASSRETAGVRVYNEQFF.

The chain has TRBV28 and TRBJ2-1, with 9 bases matching TRBD2. The CDR3 runs to 15 residues. V was pared by 6 bases and J by 7 bases, with 10 bases of the junction left unmatched. Germline values: CDR1 MDHEN, CDR2 SYDVKM. In DNA form, the CDR3 reads TGTGCCAGCAGCTCTATAGCGGGAGTAGGGAATGAGCAGTTCTTC. Its protein is CASSSIAGVGNEQFF.

The chain uses TRBV6-5 and TRBJ1-2; D call uncertain. V was trimmed by 5 bases and J by 3 bases, leaving 13 bases between them. The CDR3 is 14 residues long. The germline V gene has CDR1 MNHEY and CDR2 SVGAGI. The CDR3 region is CASSPEVSYYGYTF. The CDR3 coding sequence is TGTGCCAGCAGTCCTGAAGTTAGCTACTATGGCTACACCTTC.

This chain uses TRBV6-5 with TRBJ2-1, with 9 bases lining up with TRBD2. The length of the CDR3 is 14 residues. Germline V gives CDR1 MNHEY, CDR2 SVGAGI. V shed 6 bases and J 4 bases; nucleotides not matched to a gene: 4. The CDR3 coding sequence is TGTGCCAGCAGGACTAGCGGTAGTTACAATGAGCAGTTCTTC. It specifies CASRTSGSYNEQFF.

This clone has only one observation. The rearrangement joins TRBV19 to TRBJ2-1, with D possibly being TRBD2 (5 bases). The CDR3 is 14 residues long. V dropped 4 bases and J dropped 7 bases, with 14 bases sitting between them. Germline V gene data show CDR1 as LNHDA and CDR2 as SQIVND (reference sequence). The CDR3 loop is CASSRAGLGNEQFF. CDR3 DNA sequence: TGTGCCAGTAGTAGGGCGGGCCTAGGGAATGAGCAGTTCTTC.

This chain joins TRBV11-3 and TRBJ1-1, with unresolved D. Trimming took off 3 bases at V and 4 bases at J, with 12 bases between the two ends. In germline, CDR1 is SGHNT, CDR2 YENEEA. This CDR3 spans 14 amino acids. The CDR3 here is CASSLEGMGTEAFF. CDR3 nucleotides: TGTGCCAGCAGCTTGGAGGGCATGGGCACTGAAGCTTTCTTT.

J is TRBJ2-7 and V is TRBV5-6, with D perhaps TRBD2 (6 bases). Germline CDR1 and CDR2: SGHDT and YYEEEE. V shed 5 bases and J shed 4 bases, with 16 bases lying between them. CDR3 length: 14 residues. CDR3 bases: TGTGCCAGCAGAAAGGGACTTGCGGATTACGAGCAGTACTTC. Protein: CASRKGLADYEQYF. Complete variable domain (other parts from reference TRBV5-6 and TRBJ2-7): DAGVTQSPTHLIKTRGQQVTLRCSPKSGHDTVSWYQQALGQGPQFIFQYYEEEERQRGNFPDRFSGHQFPNYSSELNVNALLLGDSALYLCASRKGLADYEQYFGPGTRLTVT.

The chain uses TRBV6-5 and TRBJ1-1, with D perhaps TRBD1 (5 bases). V lost 8 bases and J lost 5, with 21 bases in between. This CDR3 is built from 15 residues. CDR1 and CDR2 from the germline V gene are MNHEY and SVGAGI. CDR3 amino acids: CASSRVAGKGTEAFF. CDR3 nucleotides: TGTGCCAGCTCCCGGGTCGCAGGAAAGGGGACTGAAGCTTTCTTT.

The rearrangement uses TRBV18 and TRBJ1-4; unclear D gene. V was shortened by 3 bases and J by 4 bases, with 18 bases between the two germline ends. The CDR3 runs 17 residues. The germline gives CDR1 KGHSH, CDR2 LQKENI. In nucleotides, the CDR3 is TGTGCCAGCTCACCCCTCGACTCGGGCGGGTTTAATGAAAAACTGTTTTTT. Residues: CASSPLDSGGFNEKLFF.

The chain couples TRBV19 to TRBJ2-7, with 8 positions matching TRBD1. Unmatched junction bases numbered 5, after V lost 4 bases and J lost 0 bases. The CDR3 covers 15 residues. CDR1 is LNHDA, CDR2 SQIVND, per germline (reference sequence). DNA for the CDR3: TGTGCCAGTAGTAAGGACAGGGACCTCTCCTACGAGCAGTACTTC. Residues: CASSKDRDLSYEQYF.

The rearrangement uses TRBV4-1 and TRBJ1-1; D gene ambiguous. Trimming took off 0 bases at V and 11 bases at J, with 16 bases between the two ends. The CDR3 is made up of 14 amino acids. Germline V gene lookup returns CDR1 MGHRA and CDR2 YSYEKL. CDR3 bases: TGCGCCAGCAGCCAAGATATGGAGTTACTAGGGGCTTTCTTT. Translated, it gives CASSQDMELLGAFF.

The V call is TRBV9, the J call TRBJ1-2; 7 bases line up with TRBD1. CDR3 length: 14 residues. After removal of 3 bases from V and 3 bases from J, the junction contained 5 bases not matched to a gene. Germline lookup yields CDR1 SGDLS and CDR2 YYNGEE. CDR3 loop: CASSARQGDYGYTF. In DNA form, the CDR3 reads TGTGCCAGCAGCGCCAGACAGGGTGACTATGGCTACACCTTC.